The text below deals with one T cell receptor beta chain. Sequencing was performed with immunoSEQ multiplex PCR; in TCRdb, only in-frame clones are kept and a portion is missing. Of around 170,000 clones in the sample, about 88% were seen once. These data are taken from a study of blood T cell repertoires in COVID-19. Study overall: Spain, Italy and the United States supplied samples that represented acute and convalescent COVID-19. Sources were T cells, B-cell-depleted T cells, or PBMCs; the material itself was cDNA or gDNA.

V was pared by 5 bases and J by 3 bases, with 7 bases of the junction left unmatched. This CDR3 is 15 amino acids long. The germline V gene has CDR1 SGHTA and CDR2 FQGNSA. This clonotype was obtained from a man aged 25 to 40 with active or convalescent COVID-19. The rearrangement links TRBV7-2 to TRBJ2-1; 7 bases align to TRBD2. The sequencing sample was made of peripheral blood. CDR3 coding DNA: TGTGCCAGCAGCACTTGGGGCGGGGGCTACAATGAGCAGTTCTTC. Amino acid sequence: CASSTWGGGYNEQFF.